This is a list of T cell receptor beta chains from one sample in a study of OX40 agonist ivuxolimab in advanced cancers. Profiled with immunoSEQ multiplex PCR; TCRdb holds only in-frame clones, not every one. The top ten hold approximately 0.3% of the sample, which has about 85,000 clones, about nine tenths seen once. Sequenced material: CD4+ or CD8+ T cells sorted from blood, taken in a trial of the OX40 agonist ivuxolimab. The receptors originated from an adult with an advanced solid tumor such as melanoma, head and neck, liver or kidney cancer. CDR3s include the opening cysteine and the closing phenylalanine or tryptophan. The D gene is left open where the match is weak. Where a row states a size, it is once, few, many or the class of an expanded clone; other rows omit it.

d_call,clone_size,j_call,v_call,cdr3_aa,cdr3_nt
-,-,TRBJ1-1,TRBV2,CASSEGSGTEAFF,TGTGCCAGCAGTGAGGGAAGCGGCACTGAAGCTTTCTTT
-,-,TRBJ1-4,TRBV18,CASTEQGFSMRSYVTNEKLFF,TGTGCCAGCACCGAACAGGGTTTTTCTATGAGGTCCTACGTAACTAATGAAAAACTGTTTTTT
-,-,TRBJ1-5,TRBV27,CASRIRQDSNQPQHF,TGTGCCAGCCGCATCCGACAAGATAGCAATCAGCCCCAGCATTTT
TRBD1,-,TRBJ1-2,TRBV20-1,CSASGGAGYTF,TGCAGTGCTTCAGGGGGCGCGGGCTACACCTTC
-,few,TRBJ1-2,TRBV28,CASSFGVTGGYTF,TGTGCCAGCAGCTTCGGGGTTACGGGGGGCTACACCTTC
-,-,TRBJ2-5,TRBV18,CASSPGVGETQYF,TGTGCCAGCTCCCCAGGGGTCGGGGAGACCCAGTACTTC
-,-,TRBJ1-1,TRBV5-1,CASSLVGSGTEAFF,TGCGCCAGCAGCTTGGTGGGTAGTGGTACTGAAGCTTTCTTT
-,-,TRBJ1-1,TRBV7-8,CATRTGTLNTEAFF,TGTGCCACCCGTACCGGGACGTTAAACACTGAAGCTTTCTTT
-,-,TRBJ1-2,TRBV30,CAWSRLYGYTF,TGTGCCTGGAGTCGTTTGTATGGCTACACCTTC
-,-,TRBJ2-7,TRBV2,CASTQEAGYYEQYF,TGTGCCAGCACTCAAGAGGCGGGATACTACGAGCAGTACTTC
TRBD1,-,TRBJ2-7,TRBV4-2,CASSQQGANDEQYF,TGTGCCAGCAGCCAACAGGGGGCGAATGACGAGCAGTACTTC
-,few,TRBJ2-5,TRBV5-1,CASSLVGGLQETQYF,TGCGCCAGCAGCTTGGTCGGGGGCCTACAAGAGACCCAGTACTTC
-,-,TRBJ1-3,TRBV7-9,CASILVSGNTIYF,-
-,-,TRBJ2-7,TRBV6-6,CASRMGGLEGYEQYF,TGTGCCAGCAGGATGGGAGGTTTAGAAGGTTACGAGCAGTACTTC
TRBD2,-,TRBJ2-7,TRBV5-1,CASSGGDSYEQYF,TGCGCCAGCAGCGGGGGGGATTCCTACGAGCAGTACTTC
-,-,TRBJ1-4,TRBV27,CASTERGKGEKLFF,TGTGCCAGCACCGAGAGGGGAAAAGGAGAAAAACTGTTTTTT
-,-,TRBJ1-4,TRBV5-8,CASSSGSWIGGYEKLFF,TGTGCCAGCAGCTCGGGGTCGTGGATTGGGGGCTATGAAAAACTGTTTTTT
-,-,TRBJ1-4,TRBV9,CASSVGDATNEKLFF,TGTGCCAGCAGCGTAGGGGATGCAACTAATGAAAAACTGTTTTTT
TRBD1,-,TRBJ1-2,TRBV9,CASSGLDRGSYGYTF,TGTGCCAGCAGCGGTCTCGACAGGGGGAGTTATGGCTACACCTTC
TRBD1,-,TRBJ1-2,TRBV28,CASSFPGTGPYGYTF,TGTGCCAGCAGTTTCCCCGGGACAGGGCCCTATGGCTACACCTTC
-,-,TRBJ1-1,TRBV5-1,CASSFEGGTEAFF,TGCGCCAGCAGCTTTGAGGGAGGGACTGAAGCTTTCTTT
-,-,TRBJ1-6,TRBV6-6,CASTTGNSPLHF,TGTGCCAGCACCACAGGGAATTCACCCCTCCACTTT
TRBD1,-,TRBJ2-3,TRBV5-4,CASGRSGGYATDTQYF,TGTGCCAGCGGCCGATCAGGGGGCTACGCAACAGATACGCAGTATTTT
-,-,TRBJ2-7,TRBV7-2,CASSPQGQRYEQYF,TGTGCCAGCAGCCCCCAGGGGCAGCGCTACGAGCAGTACTTC
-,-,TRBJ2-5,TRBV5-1,CASSLQETQYF,TGCGCCAGCAGCTTACAAGAGACCCAGTACTTC
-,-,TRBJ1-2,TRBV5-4,CASSLGTGSRLEAGYTF,TGTGCCAGCAGCTTGGGCACAGGGTCAAGGCTAGAAGCGGGCTACACCTTC
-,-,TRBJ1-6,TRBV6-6,CASQRATGSPLHF,TGTGCCAGCCAGCGGGCAACAGGGTCACCCCTCCACTTT
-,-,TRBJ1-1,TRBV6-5,CASSRHMNTEAFF,TGTGCCAGCAGTAGACACATGAACACTGAAGCTTTCTTT
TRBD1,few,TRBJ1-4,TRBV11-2,CASSLGTDRVGGKLFF,TGTGCCAGCAGCCTCGGGACAGATCGTGTCGGGGGAAAACTGTTTTTT
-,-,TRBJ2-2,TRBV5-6,CASSLVGVYTGELFF,TGTGCCAGCAGCTTGGTTGGAGTTTACACCGGGGAGCTGTTTTTT
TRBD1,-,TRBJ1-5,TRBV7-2,CASSLETGPAQPQHF,TGTGCCAGCAGCTTAGAGACAGGGCCCGCTCAGCCCCAGCATTTT
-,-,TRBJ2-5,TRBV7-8,CASSYSQGRETQYF,TGTGCCAGCAGCTATTCACAGGGGAGGGAGACCCAGTACTTC
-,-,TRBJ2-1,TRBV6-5,CASKPGSAYNEQFF,TGTGCCAGCAAACCGGGATCTGCCTACAATGAGCAGTTCTTC
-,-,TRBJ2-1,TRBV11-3,CASSPQGLRGEQFF,TGTGCCAGCAGCCCCCAAGGGCTCAGGGGTGAGCAGTTCTTC
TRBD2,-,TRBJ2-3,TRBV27,CASANRGGATDTQYF,TGTGCCAGCGCGAACCGCGGGGGAGCCACAGATACGCAGTATTTT
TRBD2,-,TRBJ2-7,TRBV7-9,CASSLIAGAYEQYF,TGTGCCAGCAGCTTAATAGCGGGGGCCTACGAGCAGTACTTC
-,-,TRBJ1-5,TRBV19,CASSLKGEIRDSPQHF,TGTGCCAGTAGTTTAAAGGGGGAGATTCGTGATTCGCCCCAGCATTTT
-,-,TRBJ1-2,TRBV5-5,CASSWGGDGYTF,TGTGCCAGCAGCTGGGGGGGTGATGGCTACACCTTC
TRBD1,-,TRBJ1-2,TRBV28,CASSSGQGALGYGYTF,TGTGCCAGCAGTTCGGGACAGGGGGCGCTGGGCTATGGCTACACCTTC
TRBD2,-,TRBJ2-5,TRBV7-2,CASSGRTSGGGSSETQYF,TGTGCCAGCAGCGGCCGGACTAGCGGGGGGGGAAGTTCGGAGACCCAGTACTTC
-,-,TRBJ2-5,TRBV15,CATSRPRDLMETQYF,TGTGCCACCAGCAGACCCCGGGACTTAATGGAGACCCAGTACTTC
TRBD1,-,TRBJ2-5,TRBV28,CASSTGGSVQETQYF,TGTGCCAGCAGCACAGGGGGCTCCGTCCAAGAGACCCAGTACTTC
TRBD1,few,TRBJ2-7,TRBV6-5,CASRIRQGLTYEQYF,TGTGCCAGCAGGATCCGACAGGGCCTGACCTACGAGCAGTACTTC
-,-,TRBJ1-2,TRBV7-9,CASSLATPDGYTF,TGTGCCAGCAGCTTAGCAACACCGGATGGCTACACCTTC
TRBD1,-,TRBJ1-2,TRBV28,CASSAGTGYTF,TGTGCCAGCAGTGCCGGGACAGGGTACACCTTC